This TCR beta chain came from a study of cytomegalovirus exposure and HLA in healthy donors. The PCR contained 60 Vbeta and 13 Jbeta primers. Profiled with immunoSEQ multiplex PCR; TCRdb holds only in-frame clones, not every one. The table shows 100,000 to 150,000 clones, with approximately 79% occurring only once. This clone was seen only once. Germline V gene sequence: CDR1 SGHAT, CDR2 FQNNGV. This CDR3 comprises 14 residues. V dropped 5 bases and J dropped 3 bases, with 10 bases sitting between them. The sequenced sample was PBMCs. The sequence derives from a man aged 50 to 59 in good health and CMV-seropositive. The chain is built from TRBV11-2 and TRBJ1-4; D is undetermined. CDR3 protein: CASSAGISNEKLFF. CDR3 DNA sequence: TGTGCCAGCAGCGCGGGGATCTCTAATGAAAAACTGTTTTTT.